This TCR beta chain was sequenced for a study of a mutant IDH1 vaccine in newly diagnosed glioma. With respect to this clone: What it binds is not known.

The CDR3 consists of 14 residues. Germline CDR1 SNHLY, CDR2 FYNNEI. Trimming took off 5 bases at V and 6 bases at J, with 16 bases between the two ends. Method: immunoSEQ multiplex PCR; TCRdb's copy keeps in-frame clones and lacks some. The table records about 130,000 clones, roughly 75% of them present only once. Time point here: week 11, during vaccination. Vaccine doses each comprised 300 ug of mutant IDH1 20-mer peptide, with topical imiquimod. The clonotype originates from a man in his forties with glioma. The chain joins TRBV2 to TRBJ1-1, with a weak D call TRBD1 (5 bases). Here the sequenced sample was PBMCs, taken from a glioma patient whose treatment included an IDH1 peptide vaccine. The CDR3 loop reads CASSPPSARAEAFF. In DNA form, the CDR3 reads TGTGCCAGCAGTCCCCCCAGCGCCAGGGCTGAAGCTTTCTTT.